Detailed here is one T cell receptor (beta chain). Its specificity is unknown. The CDR3 has 14 residues. Germline values: CDR1 SGHRS, CDR2 YFSETQ. Trimming removed 2 bases from V and 5 bases from J, with 13 bases in between. This specimen belongs to a study of identifying expanded T cells in peripheral blood. Study-level results: Variance in clone template counts between roughly 2-week samples significantly increased with total template count across all healthy donors.

The data were produced by immunoSEQ multiplex PCR, yet TCRdb's version contains in-frame clones alone and is incomplete. This table has 90,000 to 110,000 clones, 88% appearing once. Source material: blood. The V call is TRBV5-1, the J call TRBJ2-5; perhaps D is TRBD1 or TRBD2 (6 bases each). This receptor was taken from a person between 18 and 69 years old in good health. CDR3 nucleotide sequence: TGCGCCAGCAGCTTTGCGGGACAAACGGAGACCCAGTACTTC. Protein sequence: CASSFAGQTETQYF.